Sequencing of this T cell receptor (beta chain) was carried out in a study of cytomegalovirus exposure and HLA in healthy donors. Whole-study results and caveats: Researchers counted roughly 150 TCR beta chains as cytomegalovirus-associated. Subsequent analysis revealed that first-cohort TCR clusters tended to co-occur in the approximately 120 validation repertoires.

This clone was seen more than once but under ten times. Its target is not known. The sample holds other DNA sequences that translate to the same CDR3. Per germline, CDR1 MGHRA and CDR2 YSYEKL. With V trimmed by 3 bases and J by 0 bases, 5 bases remained unmatched. The CDR3 loop spans 15 amino acids. Data came from immunoSEQ multiplex PCR; TCRdb stores just in-frame clones and leaves some out. The table shows around 250,000 clones, with roughly 89% occurring only once. The sample was PBMCs. This sequence originates from a woman younger than 35 in good health and CMV-seronegative. The chain recombines TRBV4-1 with TRBJ2-7; TRBD2 aligns across 7 bases. The CDR3 nucleotides read TGCGCCAGCAGCCAGGAGCGGGGTAGCTCCTACGAGCAGTACTTC. As protein: CASSQERGSSYEQYF.